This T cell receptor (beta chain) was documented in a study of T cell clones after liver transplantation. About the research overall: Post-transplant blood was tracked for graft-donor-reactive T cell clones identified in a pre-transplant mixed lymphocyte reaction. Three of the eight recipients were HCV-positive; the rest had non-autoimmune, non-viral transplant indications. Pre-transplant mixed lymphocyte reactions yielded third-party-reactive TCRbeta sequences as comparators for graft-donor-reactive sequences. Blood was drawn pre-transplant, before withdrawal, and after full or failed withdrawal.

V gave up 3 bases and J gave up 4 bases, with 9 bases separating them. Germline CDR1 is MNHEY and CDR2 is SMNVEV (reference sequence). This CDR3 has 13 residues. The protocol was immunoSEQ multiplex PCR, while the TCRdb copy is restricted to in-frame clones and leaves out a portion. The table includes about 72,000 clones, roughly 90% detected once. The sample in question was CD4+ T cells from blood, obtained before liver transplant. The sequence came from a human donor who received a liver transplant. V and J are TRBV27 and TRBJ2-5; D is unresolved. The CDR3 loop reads CASSFRVRETQYF. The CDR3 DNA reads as TGTGCCAGCAGTTTCCGGGTGCGAGAGACCCAGTACTTC.